This entry is about one TCR beta chain. Its antigen is not identified. Flow cytometry had shown expanded CD8+CD57+ cells in the patients chosen for sequencing. It was genomic DNA that served as the template for profiling TCR beta VDJ and CDR3. TCRdb recomputed calls from the reads with MiXCR, one row per CDR3 protein. Of roughly 250,000 distinct CDR3 sequences in the sample, around 82% were seen once. This sample is part of a study of CD8+CD57+ T cells in acquired aplastic anemia. In the study overall: The DNA of sorted CD4+ and CD8+ cells averaged around 3.2 ug.

Study-level results: Patients and controls were found to share 25 to 35 CD8+ CDR3 sequences.

Germline V CDR1 and CDR2: SGHRS, YFSETQ. The trim removed 4 bases at V and 8 bases at J, leaving 14 bases unmatched. The CDR3 sequence is 16 residues long. J is TRBJ2-1 and V is TRBV5-1; 8 positions agree with TRBD2. The material sequenced was sorted CD4+, CD8+, or CD8+CD57+ T cells (not recorded which) from PBMCs. This clonotype was sampled from a human donor with aplastic anemia. CDR3 protein: CASSHQSVAGSDEQFF. CDR3 bases: TGCGCCAGCAGCCATCAAAGTGTAGCGGGGAGCGATGAGCAGTTCTTC.